Described below is a single T cell receptor beta chain sequence and its context. The data derive from a study of shared T cell receptors in the human thymus. Sequencing was performed with immunoSEQ multiplex PCR; in TCRdb, only in-frame clones are kept and a portion is missing. The sample has just under 550,000 clones, 70% to 80% seen once. The CDR3 length is 16 residues. Germline V gene sequence: CDR1 SGHTS, CDR2 YDEGEE. V gave up 0 bases and J gave up 2 bases; unmatched junction bases: 6. Separately, the same data were catalogued under a study of human thymus T cells.

The rearrangement links TRBV5-8 to TRBJ2-3; 7 nucleotides match TRBD2. Material: thymocytes. This TCR was sampled from a boy less than two years old with a congenital heart defect. The CDR3 region is CASSLDPSGNTDTQYF. The CDR3 bases are TGTGCCAGCAGCTTGGATCCTAGCGGCAACACAGATACGCAGTATTTT.